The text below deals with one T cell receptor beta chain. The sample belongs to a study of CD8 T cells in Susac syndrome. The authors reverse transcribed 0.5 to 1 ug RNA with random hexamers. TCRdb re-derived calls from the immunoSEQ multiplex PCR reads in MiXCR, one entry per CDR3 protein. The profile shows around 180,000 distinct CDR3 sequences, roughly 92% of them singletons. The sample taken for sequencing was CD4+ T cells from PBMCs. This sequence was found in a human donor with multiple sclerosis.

CDR3 loop: CASSYSMGSGPSYEQYF. The CDR3 region has the DNA TGTGCCAGCAGTTACTCGATGGGAAGCGGGCCCTCCTACGAGCAGTACTTC. The chain combines TRBV6-5 with TRBJ2-7; tentative D call: TRBD2 (6 bases). Between the trimmed V and J ends, which lost 0 bases and 0 bases, there was a span of 15 bases. CDR3 length: 17 amino acids. Germline lookup yields CDR1 MNHEY and CDR2 SVGAGI.